The 6 T cell receptor beta chains in this list originate from one sample, sequenced in a study of T cell repertoires in cytomegalovirus infection. One entry per CDR3 protein, called by TCRdb with MiXCR from the reads. The sample consists of some 130,000 distinct CDR3 sequences, 20% to 30% of them appearing once. These receptors' antigens are unknown. The sample taken for sequencing was PBMCs, sequenced either directly or after in vitro stimulation (not recorded which). The source of these receptors is a human donor in good health (CMV status not recorded). Some clones in this sample may be carry-over from other donors' samples.

At least ten counts were recorded for this clonotype. This chain uses TRBV7-2 with TRBJ2-2; 9 bases agree with TRBD1. This CDR3 spans 15 amino acids. Germline-derived CDR1 and CDR2 are SGHTA and FQGNSA. J was trimmed by 5 bases and V by 5 bases; bases with no gene match: 6. The CDR3 nucleotides are TGTGCCAGCAGCCACAACAGGGGGCGAACCGGGGAGCTGTTTTTT. It yields the protein CASSHNRGRTGELFF.

This clonotype was recorded a few times. This chain connects TRBV6-2 or TRBV6-3 to TRBJ1-1, with D unresolved. The CDR3 has 14 amino acids. The V gene's germline CDR1 is MNHEY and CDR2 SVGEGT. The ends were cut back, 3 bases at V and 1 base at J, with 9 bases in the middle. For the CDR3, the DNA is TGTGCCAGCAGTTATGACACTCGGAACACTGAAGCTTTCTTT. Protein: CASSYDTRNTEAFF.

This clonotype occurred many times. The rearrangement joins TRBV7-4 to TRBJ1-1; unclear D gene. Germline CDR1 SGHVT, CDR2 SQSDAQ. Trimming left V 5 bases short and J 1 base short, with 8 bases between. The CDR3 has 13 residues. The CDR3 protein is CASSPPRNTEAFF. CDR3 nucleotides: TGTGCCAGCAGCCCGCCTAGGAACACTGAAGCTTTCTTT.

The rearrangement links TRBV25-1 to TRBJ2-1; tentatively, D is TRBD2 (5 bases). The V end was cut by 6 bases, the J end by 3 bases, with 9 bases between. This CDR3 region has 13 residues. Germline V gene sequence: CDR1 MGHDK, CDR2 SYGVNS. DNA of the CDR3: TGTGCCAGCAGCTCGGGATTCTACAATGAGCAGTTCTTC. As protein: CASSSGFYNEQFF.

J is TRBJ1-6 and V is TRBV14, with D possibly matching TRBD1 (6 bases). Trimming pared 1 base from V and 13 bases from J, leaving 8 bases between. Germline CDR1 reads SGHDN; CDR2 reads FVKESK. There are 12 residues in the CDR3. CDR3 residues: CASSQGGGPLHF. The CDR3 DNA is TGTGCCAGCAGCCAAGGAGGGGGTCCCCTCCACTTT.

The chain employs TRBV4-1 and TRBJ1-2; D unclear. From germline, CDR1 is MGHRA and CDR2 YSYEKL. The CDR3 sequence is 13 residues long. The V end was cut by 1 base, the J end by 8 bases, with 11 bases between. CDR3 nucleotide sequence: TGCGCCAGCAGCCAAGCCGGGGAAGGAGGCTACACCTTC. It codes for CASSQAGEGGYTF.